These 29 T cell receptor beta chains originate from one sample sequenced in a study of OX40 agonist ivuxolimab in advanced cancers. Profiled with immunoSEQ multiplex PCR; TCRdb holds only in-frame clones, not every one. This repertoire shows tens of thousands of clones, roughly nine tenths found once; its top ten account for roughly 0.79%. The specimen comprised CD4+ or CD8+ T cells sorted from blood, sampled in a trial of the OX40 agonist ivuxolimab. The receptors stem from an adult with an advanced solid tumor such as melanoma, head and neck, liver or kidney cancer.

This clone showed up just a few times. V and J are TRBV9 and TRBJ1-4; a possible D gene is TRBD1 (6 bases). V lost 4 bases and J lost 10, with 14 bases in between. The CDR3 loop spans 13 amino acids. CDR1 SGDLS and CDR2 YYNGEE come from the germline V gene. Here the CDR3 DNA reads TGTGCCAGCAGCCGTGGGCTAGGGGGAAAACTGTTTTTT. Translating gives CASSRGLGGKLFF. Filled out from reference TRBV9 and TRBJ1-4, the complete variable domain reads DSGVTQTPKHLITATGQRVTLRCSPRSGDLSVYWYQQSLDQGLQFLIQYYNGEERAKGNILERFSAQQFPDLHSELNLSSLELGDSALYFCASSRGLGGKLFFGSGTQLSVL.

The V gene is TRBV11-2, the J gene TRBJ2-6, with D possibly matching TRBD1 (6 bases). V gave up 3 bases and J gave up 4 bases, with 10 bases separating them. Germline CDR1 reads SGHAT; CDR2 reads FQNNGV. This CDR3 contains 15 residues. The CDR3 nucleotides read TGTGCCAGCAGCTTCGTTGGGGGCGGGGCCAACGTCCTGACTTTC. Encoded protein: CASSFVGGGANVLTF.

This clone showed up just a few times. This rearrangement joins TRBV9 to TRBJ2-2, with D unresolved. Trimming removed 0 bases from V and 2 bases from J, with 8 bases in between. The CDR3 loop spans 15 amino acids. Germline V gene lookup returns CDR1 SGDLS and CDR2 YYNGEE. The DNA for the CDR3 is TGTGCCAGCAGCGTAGACTCCCTCAACACCGGGGAGCTGTTTTTT. Amino acids: CASSVDSLNTGELFF.

The chain has TRBV6-6 and TRBJ2-1; D possibly corresponds to TRBD1 (6 bases). Deletions cut 8 bases from V and 4 bases from J, with 12 bases between. The CDR3 covers 13 residues. Germline V gives CDR1 MNHNY, CDR2 SVGAGI (reference sequence). DNA for the CDR3: TGTGCCAGCTCTCCGGGACAATACAATGAGCAGTTCTTC. Its translation: CASSPGQYNEQFF.

The chain employs TRBV19 and TRBJ2-1; 10 bases agree with TRBD2. Trimming at V came to 2 bases and at J to 5 bases, leaving 6 bases not matched to a gene. Germline CDR1 and CDR2: LNHDA and SQIVND (reference sequence). The CDR3 contains 16 residues. The CDR3 coding sequence is TGTGCCAGTAGTATACGGCTAGCGGGGGTCAACAATGAGCAGTTCTTC. Its protein is CASSIRLAGVNNEQFF.

The table lists this clone with a count of one. This chain links TRBV7-2 with TRBJ2-7, with 7 nucleotides matching TRBD1. The CDR3 contains 16 residues. Unmatched junction bases numbered 8, after V lost 2 bases and J lost 1 base. Germline V gene data show CDR1 as SGHTA and CDR2 as FQGNSA. CDR3 sequence (DNA): TGTGCCAGCAGCTTACTCGGGACAGAGGCGTCCTACGAGCAGTACTTC. Its protein product is CASSLLGTEASYEQYF. The full variable domain, in which reference TRBV7-2 and TRBJ2-7 provide the parts outside the CDR3, is GAGVSQSPSNKVTEKGKDVELRCDPISGHTALYWYRQSLGQGLEFLIYFQGNSAPDKSGLPSDRFSAERTGGSVSTLTIQRTQQEDSAVYLCASSLLGTEASYEQYFGPGTRLTVT.

The J gene is TRBJ2-2, the V gene TRBV7-3; 7 positions agree with TRBD2. In germline, CDR1 is SGHTA, CDR2 FQGTGA. The length of the CDR3 is 13 residues. V lost 2 bases and J lost 6; bases outside the gene matches: 0. The CDR3 DNA sequence: TGTGCCAGCAGCTTACTAGCGGCCGGGGAGCTGTTTTTT. Translation gives CASSLLAAGELFF.

A single count supports this clone. This chain uses TRBV11-3 with TRBJ2-5; maybe TRBD1 (6 bases). Germline V gene lookup returns CDR1 SGHNT and CDR2 YENEEA. Trimming cost V 5 bases and J 1 base, with 8 bases left between them. The CDR3 sequence is 13 residues long. This CDR3 is CASSRGSQETQYF. CDR3 DNA: TGTGCCAGCAGCAGGGGGAGCCAAGAGACCCAGTACTTC.

The V and J genes are TRBV11-2 and TRBJ1-2; TRBD1 agrees at 12 bases. Germline CDR1 reads SGHAT; CDR2 reads FQNNGV. J was trimmed by 4 bases and V by 8 bases; bases with no gene match: 11. The CDR3 contains 16 residues. In DNA form, the CDR3 reads TGTGCCAGCCACCCGGGACAGGGGGCAAAGGGCTATGGCTACACCTTC. Encoded protein: CASHPGQGAKGYGYTF.

The rearrangement joins TRBV30 to TRBJ2-2, with TRBD1 matching over 9 bases. V lost 4 bases and J lost 7; bases outside the gene matches: 13. Per germline, CDR1 GTSNPN and CDR2 SVGIG (reference sequence). The CDR3 runs 16 residues. CDR3 sequence reads: CAWKQRDRGVGGELFF. The CDR3 DNA reads as TGTGCCTGGAAACAAAGAGACAGGGGGGTGGGCGGGGAGCTGTTTTTT.

This clone was counted only a few times. This chain joins TRBV30 and TRBJ1-5; a possible D gene is TRBD1 (5 bases). Trimming pared 2 bases from V and 6 bases from J, leaving 11 bases between. Germline V gives CDR1 GTSNPN, CDR2 SVGIG (reference sequence). This CDR3 region has 13 residues. CDR3 sequence (DNA): TGTGCCTGGAGTCAGGGTGAGCTTCAGCCCCAGCATTTT. Its protein product is CAWSQGELQPQHF.

The table lists this clone with a count of one. The chain is built from TRBV2 and TRBJ2-1; 7 bases line up with TRBD2. V lost 7 bases and J lost 6; bases outside the gene matches: 9. The CDR3 loop spans 14 amino acids. Germline CDR1 reads SNHLY; CDR2 reads FYNNEI. CDR3: CASTPLAVTNEQFF. CDR3 nucleotide sequence: TGTGCCAGCACCCCCCTAGCGGTAACCAATGAGCAGTTCTTC.

The chain carries TRBV7-2 and TRBJ2-1; 10 nucleotides align to TRBD1. The CDR3 covers 15 residues. The trim removed 1 base at V and 9 bases at J, leaving 6 bases unmatched. CDR1 SGHTA and CDR2 FQGNSA come from the germline V gene. The CDR3 DNA is TGTGCCAGCAGCTTAGAGGGGACAGGGGTCCTTGAGCAGTTCTTC. Its protein is CASSLEGTGVLEQFF.

This clone was counted a few times. The J gene is TRBJ2-3, the V gene TRBV19; 7 bases are a match to TRBD1. Germline-derived CDR1 and CDR2 are LNHDA and SQIVND (reference sequence). With 7 bases clipped from V and 5 bases from J, the junction kept 6 bases outside the gene matches. The CDR3 is 13 residues long. The CDR3: CASNTGVLDTQYF. The CDR3 DNA is TGTGCCAGTAACACAGGGGTTCTAGATACGCAGTATTTT.

CDR3 region: CASSQYVDWGLGEKLFF. The CDR3 bases are TGTGCCAGCAGCCAGTATGTGGATTGGGGGCTGGGCGAAAAACTGTTTTTT. The gene calls are TRBV14 and TRBJ1-4; tentatively, D is TRBD1 (6 bases). Germline V lookup: CDR1 SGHDN, CDR2 FVKESK. The CDR3 is made up of 17 amino acids. V was pared by 3 bases and J by 8 bases, with 22 bases between.

The rearrangement joins TRBV28 to TRBJ2-3, with D unclear. V was clipped by 6 bases and J by 1 base, with 20 bases between them. The germline V gene encodes CDR1 MDHEN and CDR2 SYDVKM. The length of the CDR3 is 17 residues. This CDR3 is CASSLLPLRTRTDTQYF. The DNA of the CDR3 is TGTGCCAGCAGCCTCTTACCCCTCCGAACCCGCACAGATACGCAGTATTTT.

V and J are TRBV9 and TRBJ2-1; D is tentatively TRBD1 or TRBD2 (5 bases each). This CDR3 has 13 amino acids. Germline V gene data show CDR1 as SGDLS and CDR2 as YYNGEE. Trimming removed 0 bases from V and 7 bases from J, with 8 bases in between. The CDR3 nucleotides read TGTGCCAGCAGCGTAGCCGGGGCAAATGAGCAGTTCTTC. Translating gives CASSVAGANEQFF.

The CDR3 bases are TGTGCCAGCAGTCACAGGGAAATGGGAGAGACCCAGTACTTC. Its translation is CASSHREMGETQYF. V is TRBV28 and J is TRBJ2-5; tentatively, D is TRBD1 (6 bases). Between the trimmed V and J ends, which lost 5 bases and 4 bases, there was a span of 14 bases. Germline V gene sequence: CDR1 MDHEN, CDR2 SYDVKM. This CDR3 spans 14 amino acids. The variable domain in full, completed from reference TRBV28 and TRBJ2-5, reads DVKVTQSSRYLVKRTGEKVFLECVQDMDHENMFWYRQDPGLGLRLIYFSYDVKMKEKGDIPEGYSVSREKKERFSLILESASTNQTSMYLCASSHREMGETQYFGPGTRLLVL.

This clone has only one observation. The chain joins TRBV2 to TRBJ2-5; the D is unclear. V lost 2 bases, J lost 5 bases, and 3 bases lay in between. Looked up from germline, CDR1 is SNHLY and CDR2 is FYNNEI. This CDR3 has 11 residues. The CDR3 sequence: CASSERETQYF. The CDR3 DNA follows: TGTGCCAGCAGTGAAAGGGAGACCCAGTACTTC.

The chain couples TRBV10-3 to TRBJ2-1, with D uncertain. CDR3 size: 12 residues. Looked up from germline, CDR1 is ENHRY and CDR2 is SYGVKD. V shed 0 bases and J shed 9 bases, with 6 bases lying between them. The CDR3 nucleotides read TGTGCCATCAGTGAGTCTAGTTTTGAGCAGTTCTTC. This codes for CAISESSFEQFF.

This rearrangement joins TRBV28 to TRBJ1-3, with D uncertain. Between the trimmed V and J ends, which lost 4 bases and 2 bases, there was a span of 12 bases. The CDR3 consists of 15 residues. Germline V gene sequence: CDR1 MDHEN, CDR2 SYDVKM. CDR3: CASSSYPMPGNTIYF. In DNA, the CDR3 is TGTGCCAGCAGTTCCTATCCCATGCCTGGAAACACCATATATTTT.

This clone came up a few times. This sequence joins TRBV28 and TRBJ1-1, with no clear D. Germline V lookup: CDR1 MDHEN, CDR2 SYDVKM. The CDR3 covers 11 residues. Trimming took off 3 bases at V and 11 bases at J, with 10 bases between the two ends. The CDR3 nucleotides read TGTGCCAGCAGTTTGGTGTCCGAGGCTTTCTTT. Its protein is CASSLVSEAFF.

This clone came up once. The rearrangement links TRBV5-1 to TRBJ2-1; 9 bases are shared with TRBD1. CDR1 and CDR2 from the germline V gene are SGHRS and YFSETQ. Losses at the gene ends were 4 bases for V and 2 bases for J; bases not matched to a gene: 4. The CDR3 extends over 15 amino acids. CDR3 loop: CASSGGQGPYNEQFF. DNA for the CDR3: TGCGCCAGCAGCGGGGGACAGGGCCCCTACAATGAGCAGTTCTTC.

A single count supports this clone. The rearrangement joins TRBV27 to TRBJ1-6, with D unclear. This CDR3 has 15 amino acids. The germline V and J ends were trimmed by 3 bases and 6 bases, with 12 bases remaining between them. The germline V gene has CDR1 MNHEY and CDR2 SMNVEV (reference sequence). The CDR3 DNA follows: TGTGCCAGCAGTTTCTCCGGCCCGGTTAATTCACCCCTCCACTTT. Amino acids: CASSFSGPVNSPLHF.

The sample holds one count of this clone. The rearrangement joins TRBV18 to TRBJ2-5; D is possibly TRBD1 or TRBD2 (5 bases each). Per the germline V gene, CDR1 is KGHSH and CDR2 is LQKENI. Trimming took 3 bases from V and 5 from J, leaving 16 bases between them. The CDR3 extends over 15 amino acids. The CDR3 protein is CASSPPGPSRETQYF. CDR3 nucleotide sequence: TGTGCCAGCTCACCTCCGGGACCATCAAGGGAGACCCAGTACTTC.

The chain recombines TRBV28 with TRBJ1-2; no clear D gene. V was pared by 7 bases and J by 8 bases, with 20 bases between. The CDR3 is 14 amino acids. Germline V gene lookup returns CDR1 MDHEN and CDR2 SYDVKM. CDR3 DNA: TGTGCCAGCAAAGATATCCGGACGGGCCAGGGCTACACCTTC. Its protein product is CASKDIRTGQGYTF.

V and J are TRBV11-2 and TRBJ1-2, with a weak D call TRBD1 (5 bases). Germline-derived CDR1 and CDR2 are SGHAT and FQNNGV. V was pared by 0 bases and J by 6 bases, with 8 bases between. The CDR3 contains 13 residues. The CDR3 reads CASSLDRVHGYTF. In DNA form, the CDR3 reads TGTGCCAGCAGCTTAGACAGGGTTCATGGCTACACCTTC.

In this sample, this clone turned up once. The rearrangement joins TRBV15 to TRBJ2-7; D is unresolved. V was pared by 2 bases and J by 0 bases, with 8 bases between. In germline, CDR1 is LNHNV, CDR2 YYDKDF (reference sequence). The CDR3 covers 14 residues. In nucleotides, the CDR3 is TGTGCCACCAGCAGAATGGGAAGCTCCTACGAGCAGTACTTC. This codes for CATSRMGSSYEQYF.

The V and J genes are TRBV19 and TRBJ2-2; D is ambiguous. CDR3 length equals 14 residues. The V and J ends lost 5 bases and 0 bases respectively, with 7 bases between them. Germline loops: CDR1 LNHDA, CDR2 SQIVND (reference sequence). The CDR3: CASSYSSNTGELFF. The CDR3 nucleotides read TGTGCCAGTAGTTACAGTTCGAACACCGGGGAGCTGTTTTTT. Complete variable domain (other parts from reference TRBV19 and TRBJ2-2): DGGITQSPKYLFRKEGQNVTLSCEQNLNHDAMYWYRQDPGQGLRLIYYSQIVNDFQKGDIAEGYSVSREKKESFPLTVTSAQKNPTAFYLCASSYSSNTGELFFGEGSRLTVL.